A selection of T cell receptor beta chains follows, all from one sample in a study of blood T cell repertoires in COVID-19. The repertoire was sequenced with immunoSEQ multiplex PCR; TCRdb's copy has only in-frame clones and lacks some. The data hold 15,000 to 20,000 clones, with 88% observed a single time. Sequences were obtained from peripheral blood. The receptors come from a human donor in a cohort sampled during active COVID-19. Both conserved end residues are part of each CDR3. The D gene is left open where the match is weak. Not every row has a clone size; where given, it reads once, few, many or a size class.

d_call: .; j_call: TRBJ2-2; clone_size: .; v_call: TRBV19; cdr3_length: 12; cdr3_nt: TGTGCCAGTAGTATTCTCACCGGGGAGCTGTTTTTT; cdr3_aa: CASSILTGELFF
d_call: .; j_call: TRBJ2-7; clone_size: once; v_call: TRBV29-1; cdr3_length: 12; cdr3_nt: TGCAGCGTGGGGGGACAGACCTACGAGCAGTACTTC; cdr3_aa: CSVGGQTYEQYF
d_call: TRBD1; j_call: TRBJ1-6; clone_size: .; v_call: TRBV9; cdr3_length: 14; cdr3_nt: TGTGCCAGCAGCGTCCGGACAGGCAATTCACCCCTCCACTTT; cdr3_aa: CASSVRTGNSPLHF
d_call: TRBD1; j_call: TRBJ2-7; clone_size: .; v_call: TRBV2; cdr3_length: 12; cdr3_nt: TGTGCCAGCAGTCGGACAGGGCGCGAGCAGTACTTC; cdr3_aa: CASSRTGREQYF
d_call: .; j_call: TRBJ2-1; clone_size: .; v_call: TRBV19; cdr3_length: 15; cdr3_nt: TGTGCCAGTAGTGTGGGCTCTTCACCTTACAATGAGCAGTTCTTC; cdr3_aa: CASSVGSSPYNEQFF
d_call: .; j_call: TRBJ1-5; clone_size: .; v_call: TRBV24-1; cdr3_length: 19; cdr3_nt: TGTGCCACCAGGGAGGCGGTATGGATTTTCACGACTAGCAATCAGCCCCAGCATTTT; cdr3_aa: CATREAVWIFTTSNQPQHF
d_call: TRBD2; j_call: TRBJ2-1; clone_size: .; v_call: TRBV24-1; cdr3_length: 13; cdr3_nt: TGTGCCACCACGGGACTAGCGGGTGGGGAGCAGTTCTTC; cdr3_aa: CATTGLAGGEQFF
d_call: .; j_call: TRBJ2-5; clone_size: .; v_call: TRBV13; cdr3_length: 16; cdr3_nt: TGTGCCAGCAGCTTATGGGAACTTCGGGCGGGAGAGACCCAGTACTTC; cdr3_aa: CASSLWELRAGETQYF
d_call: TRBD2; j_call: TRBJ2-1; clone_size: .; v_call: TRBV6-6; cdr3_length: 14; cdr3_nt: TGTGCCAGCGTGGGGGGGTGGCAACGCGATGAGCAGTTCTTC; cdr3_aa: CASVGGWQRDEQFF
d_call: .; j_call: TRBJ2-7; clone_size: .; v_call: TRBV18; cdr3_length: 14; cdr3_nt: TGTGCCAGCTCACCAGATTCAGGGATCCACGAGCAGTACTTC; cdr3_aa: CASSPDSGIHEQYF
d_call: TRBD2; j_call: TRBJ2-1; clone_size: .; v_call: TRBV27; cdr3_length: 16; cdr3_nt: TGTGCCAGCAGTTTTGTCGCTAGCGGGGTTCGTAATGAGCAGTTCTTC; cdr3_aa: CASSFVASGVRNEQFF